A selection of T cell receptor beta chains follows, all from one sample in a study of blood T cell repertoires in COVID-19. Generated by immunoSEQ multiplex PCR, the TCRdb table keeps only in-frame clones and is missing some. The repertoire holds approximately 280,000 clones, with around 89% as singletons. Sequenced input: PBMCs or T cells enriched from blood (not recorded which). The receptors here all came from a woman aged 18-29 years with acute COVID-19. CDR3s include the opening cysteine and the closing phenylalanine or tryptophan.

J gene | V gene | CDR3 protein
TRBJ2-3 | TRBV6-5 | CASSYSASGRDDTQYF
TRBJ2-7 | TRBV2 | CASSGTEAYEQYF
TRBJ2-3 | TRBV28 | CASSNKRANTQYF
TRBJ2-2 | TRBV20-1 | CSASSLAGGHTLGGELFF
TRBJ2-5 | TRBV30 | CAWASGFQETQYF
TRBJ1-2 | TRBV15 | CATSRTIQGPYGYTF
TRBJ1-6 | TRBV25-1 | CASSEYTALSSPLHF
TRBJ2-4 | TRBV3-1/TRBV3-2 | CASSQVFRSPTLAKNIQYF
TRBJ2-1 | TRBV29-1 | CSVVRGTVNEQFF
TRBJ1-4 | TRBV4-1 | CASSQGRGGSEHEKLFF
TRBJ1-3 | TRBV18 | CASSGGAGNTIYF
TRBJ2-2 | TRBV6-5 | CASSYDQRRTGELFF
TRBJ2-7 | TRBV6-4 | CASSDSEASEQYF
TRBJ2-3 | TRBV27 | CASSPRPEGFTDTQYF
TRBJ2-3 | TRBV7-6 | CASSLAIGRGRGGTDTQYF
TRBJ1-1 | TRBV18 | CASSPLEKNTEAFF
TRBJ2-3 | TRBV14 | CASSRRSAGHLDTQYF
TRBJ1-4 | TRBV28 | CASKQGGGEKLFF
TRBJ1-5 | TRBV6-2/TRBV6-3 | CASSYPRVMPQHF
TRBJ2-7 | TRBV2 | CASKGTVYEQYF
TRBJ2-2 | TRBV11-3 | CASSRGERANDGELFF
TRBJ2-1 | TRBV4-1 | CASSQDKLHSINEQFF
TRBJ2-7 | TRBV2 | CASSSRGFYEQYF